A selection of T cell receptor beta chains follows, all from one sample in a study of blood T cell repertoires in COVID-19. Repertoires were generated with immunoSEQ multiplex PCR, while TCRdb's copy carries only in-frame clones and drops some. The sample yields 200,000 to 250,000 clones, around three quarters seen once. Sequencing was performed on peripheral blood. The receptors shown here come from a woman between 70 and 85 years old with acute or convalescent COVID-19. Both conserved end residues are part of each CDR3. Each record gives: V gene, D gene, J gene, clone size, CDR3 protein, CDR3 DNA. A D gene is named only where the DNA matches it firmly. The size entry is marked missing in some rows and otherwise reads once, few, many or a size class.

V gene: TRBV2
D gene: NA
J gene: TRBJ2-1
clone size: NA
CDR3 protein: CASNSYNEQFF
CDR3 DNA: TGTGCCAGCAACAGCTACAATGAGCAGTTCTTC

V gene: TRBV7-3
D gene: TRBD1
J gene: TRBJ2-2
clone size: few
CDR3 protein: CASSSHAGTGAGELFF
CDR3 DNA: TGTGCCAGCAGCTCGCACGCCGGGACAGGGGCCGGGGAGCTGTTTTTT

V gene: TRBV30
D gene: NA
J gene: TRBJ2-3
clone size: NA
CDR3 protein: CAWEYGGTDTQYF
CDR3 DNA: TGTGCCTGGGAATACGGGGGCACAGATACGCAGTATTTT

V gene: TRBV27
D gene: NA
J gene: TRBJ2-5
clone size: NA
CDR3 protein: CASSLSTPRGTQYF
CDR3 DNA: TGTGCCAGCAGTTTATCGACTCCGAGAGGGACCCAGTACTTC

V gene: TRBV7-3
D gene: NA
J gene: TRBJ1-1
clone size: once
CDR3 protein: CASSLVRNTEAFF
CDR3 DNA: TGTGCCAGCAGCTTAGTCAGGAACACTGAAGCTTTCTTT

V gene: TRBV20-1
D gene: NA
J gene: TRBJ1-1
clone size: NA
CDR3 protein: CSVLRAGRAFF
CDR3 DNA: TGCAGTGTACTTAGGGCAGGGCGTGCTTTCTTT

V gene: TRBV5-8
D gene: NA
J gene: TRBJ1-6
clone size: NA
CDR3 protein: CASSSDRDNSPLHF
CDR3 DNA: TGTGCCAGCAGCTCGGACAGAGATAATTCACCCCTCCACTTT

V gene: TRBV24-1
D gene: TRBD2
J gene: TRBJ2-3
clone size: few
CDR3 protein: CATESSGGRTDTQYF
CDR3 DNA: TGTGCCACCGAATCCAGCGGGGGGCGCACAGATACGCAGTATTTT

V gene: TRBV3-1/TRBV3-2
D gene: TRBD2
J gene: TRBJ2-5
clone size: NA
CDR3 protein: CASSLRTSEETQYF
CDR3 DNA: TGTGCCAGCAGCCTAAGGACTAGTGAGGAGACCCAGTACTTC

V gene: TRBV29-1
D gene: NA
J gene: TRBJ1-2
clone size: few
CDR3 protein: CSVEDYRFHTF
CDR3 DNA: TGCAGCGTTGAAGATTACAGGTTTCACACCTTC

V gene: TRBV18
D gene: NA
J gene: TRBJ1-6
clone size: NA
CDR3 protein: CASSPQGSLDNSPLHF
CDR3 DNA: TGTGCCAGCTCACCTCAGGGTAGTCTGGATAATTCACCCCTCCACTTT

V gene: TRBV27
D gene: TRBD2
J gene: TRBJ2-7
clone size: NA
CDR3 protein: CASSPQRGVYEQYF
CDR3 DNA: TGTGCCAGCAGTCCCCAGCGGGGGGTCTACGAGCAGTACTTC

V gene: TRBV7-2
D gene: TRBD1
J gene: TRBJ2-1
clone size: NA
CDR3 protein: CASSPQTGVHNEQFF
CDR3 DNA: TGTGCCAGCAGCCCGCAAACAGGGGTGCACAATGAGCAGTTCTTC

V gene: TRBV7-2
D gene: TRBD1
J gene: TRBJ2-3
clone size: NA
CDR3 protein: CASSFRQGGTDTQYF
CDR3 DNA: TGTGCCAGCAGCTTCCGACAGGGGGGCACAGATACGCAGTATTTT

V gene: TRBV6-5
D gene: NA
J gene: TRBJ2-1
clone size: NA
CDR3 protein: CASSFGTGVNNEQFF
CDR3 DNA: TGTGCCAGCAGTTTTGGAACAGGAGTGAACAATGAGCAGTTCTTC

V gene: TRBV2
D gene: TRBD1
J gene: TRBJ1-6
clone size: NA
CDR3 protein: CASSERDRANSPLHF
CDR3 DNA: TGTGCCAGCAGTGAACGGGACAGGGCAAATTCACCCCTCCACTTT

V gene: TRBV29-1
D gene: NA
J gene: TRBJ2-5
clone size: NA
CDR3 protein: CSVNRVQETQYF
CDR3 DNA: TGCAGCGTCAACAGGGTCCAAGAGACCCAGTACTTC

V gene: TRBV2
D gene: NA
J gene: TRBJ1-2
clone size: few
CDR3 protein: CASSEAPGTPYTF
CDR3 DNA: TGTGCCAGCAGTGAAGCGCCAGGAACCCCCTACACCTTC

V gene: TRBV2
D gene: TRBD1
J gene: TRBJ1-2
clone size: many
CDR3 protein: CASSSDRDDGYTF
CDR3 DNA: TGTGCCAGCAGTTCCGACAGGGACGATGGCTACACCTTC

V gene: TRBV12-3/TRBV12-4
D gene: NA
J gene: TRBJ1-1
clone size: NA
CDR3 protein: CASSLVDGGEPFF
CDR3 DNA: TGTGCCAGCAGTTTAGTAGACGGGGGGGAACCTTTCTTT

V gene: TRBV7-3
D gene: NA
J gene: TRBJ2-1
clone size: NA
CDR3 protein: CASSLTGLPYNEQFF
CDR3 DNA: TGTGCCAGCAGCTTAACAGGACTACCCTACAATGAGCAGTTCTTC

V gene: TRBV12-5
D gene: NA
J gene: TRBJ1-2
clone size: few
CDR3 protein: CASGTDYGYTF
CDR3 DNA: TGTGCTAGTGGTACTGACTATGGCTACACCTTC

V gene: TRBV20-1
D gene: NA
J gene: TRBJ1-2
clone size: NA
CDR3 protein: CSARSNYGYTF
CDR3 DNA: TGCAGTGCCAGGTCTAACTATGGCTACACCTTC

V gene: TRBV30
D gene: NA
J gene: TRBJ2-1
clone size: once
CDR3 protein: CAWTEGANEQFF
CDR3 DNA: TGTGCCTGGACGGAGGGGGCGAATGAGCAGTTCTTC

V gene: TRBV30
D gene: TRBD2
J gene: TRBJ2-2
clone size: NA
CDR3 protein: CAGRLAGSTGELFF
CDR3 DNA: TGTGCCGGAAGACTAGCGGGGTCCACCGGGGAGCTGTTTTTT

V gene: TRBV7-6
D gene: TRBD1
J gene: TRBJ1-1
clone size: NA
CDR3 protein: CASSLATGATEAFF
CDR3 DNA: TGTGCCAGCAGCTTAGCGACAGGGGCCACTGAAGCTTTCTTT

V gene: TRBV11-3
D gene: NA
J gene: TRBJ2-7
clone size: NA
CDR3 protein: CASSLSRWSEQYF
CDR3 DNA: TGTGCCAGCAGCTTATCCCGGTGGAGCGAGCAGTACTTC

V gene: TRBV11-2
D gene: NA
J gene: TRBJ1-2
clone size: once
CDR3 protein: CASGPIDRPSDGYTF
CDR3 DNA: TGTGCCAGCGGCCCAATTGACAGACCTTCGGACGGCTACACCTTC

V gene: TRBV6-5
D gene: TRBD2
J gene: TRBJ2-7
clone size: NA
CDR3 protein: CASQPLGGSSYEQYF
CDR3 DNA: TGTGCCAGCCAGCCCCTGGGGGGGAGCTCCTACGAGCAGTACTTC

V gene: TRBV6-5
D gene: NA
J gene: TRBJ2-1
clone size: NA
CDR3 protein: CASSYSGGPYNEQFF
CDR3 DNA: TGTGCCAGCAGTTACTCGGGCGGGCCGTACAATGAGCAGTTCTTC

V gene: TRBV19
D gene: NA
J gene: TRBJ1-3
clone size: many
CDR3 protein: CAARAGMRGNTIYF
CDR3 DNA: TGTGCCGCTCGAGCAGGGATGCGGGGAAACACCATATATTTT

V gene: TRBV29-1
D gene: TRBD1
J gene: TRBJ2-7
clone size: NA
CDR3 protein: CSVRTGATYEQYF
CDR3 DNA: TGCAGCGTCCGGACAGGTGCTACCTACGAGCAGTACTTC

V gene: TRBV5-1
D gene: TRBD2
J gene: TRBJ2-3
clone size: once
CDR3 protein: CASSFSGVSTDTQYF
CDR3 DNA: TGCGCCAGCAGCTTTAGCGGGGTTAGCACAGATACGCAGTATTTT

V gene: TRBV6-5
D gene: TRBD2
J gene: TRBJ2-1
clone size: NA
CDR3 protein: CASSRGRDNEQFF
CDR3 DNA: TGTGCCAGCAGCCGGGGGAGGGACAATGAGCAGTTCTTC

V gene: TRBV6-5
D gene: TRBD1
J gene: TRBJ2-1
clone size: NA
CDR3 protein: CASGTVVYNEQFF
CDR3 DNA: TGTGCCAGCGGGACAGTCGTCTACAATGAGCAGTTCTTC

V gene: TRBV6-5
D gene: NA
J gene: TRBJ1-2
clone size: NA
CDR3 protein: CASSYRRAQGGYTF
CDR3 DNA: TGTGCCAGCAGTTACCGCAGGGCGCAGGGTGGCTACACCTTC

V gene: TRBV2
D gene: NA
J gene: TRBJ1-2
clone size: NA
CDR3 protein: CASRLELANYGYTF
CDR3 DNA: TGTGCCAGCAGACTCGAGTTAGCTAACTATGGCTACACCTTC

V gene: TRBV23-1
D gene: NA
J gene: TRBJ1-2
clone size: NA
CDR3 protein: CASSHTGRTSYTF
CDR3 DNA: TGCGCCAGCAGTCATACAGGGCGGACGAGCTACACCTTC

V gene: TRBV5-1
D gene: TRBD2
J gene: TRBJ2-3
clone size: NA
CDR3 protein: CASSSTSGGGSDTQYF
CDR3 DNA: TGCGCCAGCAGCTCCACTAGCGGGGGCGGGTCAGATACGCAGTATTTT

V gene: TRBV24-1
D gene: TRBD1
J gene: TRBJ2-4
clone size: NA
CDR3 protein: CATRGTGAETQYF
CDR3 DNA: TGTGCCACCAGAGGGACAGGGGCTGAAACTCAGTACTTC

V gene: TRBV2
D gene: TRBD2
J gene: TRBJ2-3
clone size: few
CDR3 protein: CASATSGGVSDTQYF
CDR3 DNA: TGTGCCAGCGCGACTAGCGGGGGGGTGTCAGATACGCAGTATTTT

V gene: TRBV7-2
D gene: TRBD2
J gene: TRBJ2-5
clone size: NA
CDR3 protein: CASSLELAQETQYF
CDR3 DNA: TGTGCCAGCAGCTTAGAACTAGCGCAAGAGACCCAGTACTTC

V gene: TRBV7-3
D gene: TRBD2
J gene: TRBJ2-3
clone size: once
CDR3 protein: CASSALAGGRTDTQYF
CDR3 DNA: TGTGCCAGCAGCGCCCTAGCGGGGGGGCGCACAGATACGCAGTATTTT

V gene: TRBV7-2
D gene: TRBD2
J gene: TRBJ2-5
clone size: NA
CDR3 protein: CASNRGGSETQYF
CDR3 DNA: TGTGCCAGCAACCGGGGGGGCTCCGAGACCCAGTACTTC

V gene: TRBV14
D gene: NA
J gene: TRBJ2-3
clone size: NA
CDR3 protein: CASSPGQLADTQYF
CDR3 DNA: TGTGCCAGCAGCCCCGGACAGTTAGCAGATACGCAGTATTTT

V gene: TRBV7-6
D gene: NA
J gene: TRBJ1-1
clone size: NA
CDR3 protein: CASSLGIAGMNTEAFF
CDR3 DNA: TGTGCCAGCAGCTTAGGGATCGCAGGGATGAACACTGAAGCTTTCTTT

V gene: TRBV29-1
D gene: NA
J gene: TRBJ2-5
clone size: NA
CDR3 protein: CSAYRDQETQYF
CDR3 DNA: TGCAGCGCGTACAGGGACCAAGAGACCCAGTACTTC

V gene: TRBV3-1/TRBV3-2
D gene: NA
J gene: TRBJ1-6
clone size: NA
CDR3 protein: CASSPGTGYSPLHF
CDR3 DNA: TGTGCCAGCAGCCCCGGGACTGGGTATTCACCCCTCCACTTT

V gene: TRBV6-2/TRBV6-3
D gene: TRBD1
J gene: TRBJ2-2
clone size: NA
CDR3 protein: CASSPRDRDWELFF
CDR3 DNA: TGTGCCAGCAGTCCCCGGGACAGGGACTGGGAGCTGTTTTTT

V gene: TRBV5-1
D gene: TRBD2
J gene: TRBJ2-7
clone size: medium-sized
CDR3 protein: CASSLEISGGSSYEQYF
CDR3 DNA: TGCGCCAGCAGCCTTGAAATCAGCGGGGGGTCCTCCTACGAGCAGTACTTC